A selection of T cell receptor beta chains follows, all from one sample in a study of cytomegalovirus exposure and HLA in healthy donors. Here immunoSEQ multiplex PCR was the method, and the copy in TCRdb shows in-frame clones only, minus some. The sample has fewer than 110,000 clones; 75% are singletons. Sequenced material: PBMCs. These receptors were obtained from a man aged 50 to 59 in good health and CMV-seronegative. The CDR3 runs from the conserved cysteine through the conserved F or W. Each record gives: V gene, clone size, D gene, J gene, CDR3 DNA, CDR3 protein. The D gene is left open where the match is weak. Size tells how often a clone was seen (once, few, many) or the class of an expanded clone, and some rows leave it out.

>TRBV19|few|.|TRBJ1-5
TGTGCCAGTAGTGGAACAGGAGATCAGCCCCAGCATTTT
CASSGTGDQPQHF
>TRBV19|.|TRBD1|TRBJ2-2
TGTGCCAGTAGCCGGGACAGAAACACCGGGGAGCTGTTTTTT
CASSRDRNTGELFF
>TRBV19|.|.|TRBJ2-3
TGTGCCAGTAGTATCCGTGATACGCAGTATTTT
CASSIRDTQYF
>TRBV2|.|TRBD2|TRBJ2-3
TGTGCCAGCAGAACTAGCGGGGGGATTACAGATACGCAGTATTTT
CASRTSGGITDTQYF
>TRBV4-1|.|TRBD2|TRBJ2-5
TGCGCCAGCAGCCAGTTTGACAGCGGGATCGAGACCCAGTACTTC
CASSQFDSGIETQYF
>TRBV28|.|.|TRBJ2-7
TGTGCCAGCAGTTTGAGGAGGGTTGATTCGTACGAGCAGTACTTC
CASSLRRVDSYEQYF
>TRBV11-3|.|TRBD1|TRBJ2-5
TGTGCCAGCAGTTCCGGGACAGGGGGGGAGACCCAGTACTTC
CASSSGTGGETQYF
>TRBV6-6|.|.|TRBJ2-3
TGTGCCAGCAGTCTACTACAGGGGGGGAGCACAGATACGCAGTATTTT
CASSLLQGGSTDTQYF
>TRBV5-1|.|.|TRBJ2-4
TGCGCCAGCAGCTTCACAGCCCTAGCCAAAAACATTCAGTACTTC
CASSFTALAKNIQYF
>TRBV7-9|.|.|TRBJ2-7
TGTGCCAGCTCCCCCCGAGGGCCCCTCTCCTACGAGCAGTACTTC
CASSPRGPLSYEQYF
>TRBV28|.|.|TRBJ1-1
TGTGCCAGCAGGGGACTGACGGAAGCTTTCTTT
CASRGLTEAFF
>TRBV14|.|TRBD1|TRBJ1-4
TGTGCCAGCAGCTTAAGCGGGACAGGGAGTGAAAAACTGTTTTTT
CASSLSGTGSEKLFF
>TRBV28|.|.|TRBJ1-6
TGTGCCAGCAGTGACGACGGGGATTCACCCCTCCACTTT
CASSDDGDSPLHF
>TRBV27|.|.|TRBJ1-5
TGTGCCAGCAGTTGGGGGCAGGGTCAGCCCCAGCATTTT
CASSWGQGQPQHF
>TRBV30|.|.|TRBJ2-3
TGTGCCTGGAGGAACTGGGGGGGCCCCTTGGCAGATACGCAGTATTTT
CAWRNWGGPLADTQYF
>TRBV7-9|.|.|TRBJ2-7
TGTGCCAGCAGCTTAGATGGAGGGCCCTACGAGCAGTACTTC
CASSLDGGPYEQYF
>TRBV2|.|.|TRBJ1-2
TGTGCCAGCAGGGCTCAGACGGGCTATGGCTACACCTTC
CASRAQTGYGYTF
>TRBV6-5|.|TRBD1|TRBJ1-1
TGTGCCAGCAACGAACAGGGGGCGAGGAACACTGAAGCTTTCTTT
CASNEQGARNTEAFF
>TRBV6-1|.|.|TRBJ2-5
TGTGCCAGCAGTCGGTGGAGAGAGACCCAGTACTTC
CASSRWRETQYF
>TRBV4-1|.|.|TRBJ1-4
TGCGCCAGCAGCCGAGGACAGCAGACAACTAATGAAAAACTGTTTTTT
CASSRGQQTTNEKLFF
>TRBV6-5|.|.|TRBJ1-3
TGTGCCAGCAGAAGACACAGGGAGAACACCATATATTTT
CASRRHRENTIYF
>TRBV4-2|.|.|TRBJ2-7
TGTGCCAGCAGCCAACAGGGTTTCCAGTACTTC
CASSQQGFQYF
>TRBV18|.|.|TRBJ1-5
TGTGCCAGCTCACCACCTGGCGGGGGAAATCAGCCCCAGCATTTT
CASSPPGGGNQPQHF
>TRBV11-2|.|TRBD2|TRBJ2-7
TGTGCCAGCAGCTCCTCTAGCGGGGGGCATAACGACGAGCAGTACTTC
CASSSSSGGHNDEQYF
>TRBV14|.|TRBD2|TRBJ2-1
TGTGCCAGCAGTCCCGGACTAGCGGGAGGGGTGTTCTTC
CASSPGLAGGVFF
>TRBV27|.|TRBD1|TRBJ2-1
TGTGCCAGCAGACGGGACAGGCTGTACAATGAGCAGTTCTTC
CASRRDRLYNEQFF
>TRBV28|.|.|TRBJ1-5
TGTGCCAGCAAACAGGCGTTGTTGGCCCAGCATTTT
CASKQALLAQHF
>TRBV5-1|.|.|TRBJ2-1
TGCGCCAGCAGCACGAGCTCCTACAATGAGCAGTTCTTC
CASSTSSYNEQFF
>TRBV29-1|once|.|TRBJ2-7
TGCAGCGTTGAAGCAGGTTCCTACGAGCAGTACTTC
CSVEAGSYEQYF
>TRBV5-4|.|TRBD2|TRBJ2-3
TGTGCCAGCAGCTTAAGGTCGACTGCCGGGAGGGATACGCAGTATTTT
CASSLRSTAGRDTQYF
>TRBV7-3|.|.|TRBJ2-1
TGTGCCAGCAGTCACGGGGGGCGGCCAAGCAATGAGCAGTTCTTC
CASSHGGRPSNEQFF
>TRBV7-2|.|TRBD1|TRBJ2-5
TGTGCCAGCAGCCCGGGACAGGGGGCTTTGGCCCAGTACTTC
CASSPGQGALAQYF
>TRBV5-6|.|.|TRBJ2-5
TGTGCCAGCAGGGGTAGGGGGCAAGAGACCCAGTACTTC
CASRGRGQETQYF
>TRBV11-3|once|.|TRBJ2-1
TGTGCCAGCAGCTTAGGGTCCGGGTATGATGAGCAGTTCTTC
CASSLGSGYDEQFF
>TRBV5-8|.|.|TRBJ1-2
TGTGCCAGCAGCTCGATTGAGGCGGGATGGCGTGGCTACACCTTC
CASSSIEAGWRGYTF
>TRBV9|.|TRBD1|TRBJ1-2
TGTGCCAGCAGCGTTGATGGGACAGGGGAAGTGGCTGGCTACACCTTC
CASSVDGTGEVAGYTF
>TRBV7-6|.|.|TRBJ1-5
TGTGCCAGCAGCTTCGGGGGTTTTGAGCCCCAGCATTTT
CASSFGGFEPQHF
>TRBV7-2|.|.|TRBJ1-5
TGTGCCAGCAGCTTAGCGGGGGGAATGGGTCAGCCCCAGCATTTT
CASSLAGGMGQPQHF
>TRBV5-8|.|.|TRBJ2-1
TGTGCCAGCAGCTTGTCTGGGCAGGGGTACAATGAGCAGTTCTTC
CASSLSGQGYNEQFF
>TRBV6-5|.|.|TRBJ2-5
TGTGCCACCGCGCCCGGGGCGGGGGAGACCCAGTACTTC
CATAPGAGETQYF
>TRBV18|.|.|TRBJ2-5
TGTGCCAGCTCACCGTTGCAGGGAACCCAAGAGACCCAGTACTTC
CASSPLQGTQETQYF
>TRBV6-6|once|.|TRBJ2-1
TGTGCCAGCAGTTACCGGGATGAGCAGTTCTTC
CASSYRDEQFF
>TRBV5-1|once|.|TRBJ2-3
TGCGCCAGCAGCTTGGGGGCCCGCACAGATACGCAGTATTTT
CASSLGARTDTQYF
>TRBV18|.|TRBD2|TRBJ2-3
TGTGCCAGCTCACCGGGCGCGGGGGGGCCAGATACGCAGTATTTT
CASSPGAGGPDTQYF
>TRBV7-3|.|.|TRBJ1-1
TGTGCCAGCAGCCTCCACCCGATCTCGTCGGGCACTGAAGCTTTCTTT
CASSLHPISSGTEAFF
>TRBV29-1|.|TRBD2|TRBJ2-3
TGCAGCGTTGAAACTAGCGGCACAGATACGCAGTATTTT
CSVETSGTDTQYF
>TRBV7-2|once|.|TRBJ1-4
TGTGCCAGCAGCTTGCTCGGGGGGGCAACTAATGAAAAACTGTTTTTT
CASSLLGGATNEKLFF
>TRBV6-4|.|.|TRBJ2-3
TGTGCCAGCAGTGCTCGGGGAACAGATACGCAGTATTTT
CASSARGTDTQYF
>TRBV7-2|.|TRBD1|TRBJ2-2
TGTGCCAGCAGCTTAGCCGGGACAGGGGCCGGGGAGCTGTTTTTT
CASSLAGTGAGELFF
>TRBV19|few|TRBD1|TRBJ2-1
TGTGCCAGTAGTATCGGGACAGCCTACAATGAGCAGTTCTTC
CASSIGTAYNEQFF
>TRBV7-2|few|.|TRBJ1-2
TGTGCCAGCAGCGTTACAGGTAGTCTCTATGGCTACACCTTC
CASSVTGSLYGYTF
>TRBV6-5|once|TRBD1|TRBJ2-5
TGTGCCAGCAGTCCCGGGACAGGGCGTCAAGAGACCCAGTACTTC
CASSPGTGRQETQYF
>TRBV7-9|few|TRBD1|TRBJ1-5
TGTGCCACCCAGGGGGCGGCCAATCAGCCCCAGCATTTT
CATQGAANQPQHF
>TRBV18|.|.|TRBJ1-4
TGTGCCAGCTCACCGCTGACAGCAACTAATGAAAAACTGTTTTTT
CASSPLTATNEKLFF